Listed below are T cell receptor beta chains from one sample, sequenced in a study of cytomegalovirus exposure and HLA in healthy donors. Method: immunoSEQ multiplex PCR; TCRdb's copy keeps in-frame clones and lacks some. The sample includes some 86,000 clones, about 76% seen only once; the top ten take approximately 14%. Material for sequencing was PBMCs. All receptors derive from a woman aged 40 to 49 in good health and CMV-seropositive. Both conserved end residues are part of each CDR3. The order of the fields is clone size, J gene, V gene, CDR3 length, D gene, CDR3 protein, CDR3 DNA. D genes are given only for firm matches. Rows give clone size only sometimes, using once, few, many, or a class for an expanded clone.

>few|TRBJ2-3|TRBV6-5|13|TRBD2
CASSRTREDTQYF
TGTGCCAGCAGCAGGACTAGGGAAGATACGCAGTATTTT
>.|TRBJ1-2|TRBV6-4|15|TRBD1
CASSEQTGPGYGYTF
TGTGCCAGCAGTGAACAGACAGGGCCCGGATATGGCTACACCTTC
>.|TRBJ2-4|TRBV11-2|18|TRBD1
CASSRVGQGGSAKNIQYF
TGTGCCAGCAGCCGGGTCGGACAGGGGGGGAGCGCCAAAAACATTCAGTACTTC
>.|TRBJ1-2|TRBV19|15|.
CASSTLGQSGYGYTF
TGTGCCAGTAGTACCCTTGGACAATCAGGCTATGGCTACACCTTC
>.|TRBJ2-2|TRBV27|15|.
CASSGRDKSTGELFF
TGTGCCAGCAGTGGCCGGGACAAATCCACCGGGGAGCTGTTTTTT
>.|TRBJ2-4|TRBV4-3|16|TRBD2
CASSLKGLAGHEIQYF
TGCGCCAGCAGCCTGAAGGGACTAGCGGGCCACGAGATTCAGTACTTC
>.|TRBJ1-6|TRBV6-5|14|.
CASSYRRWDSPLHF
TGTGCCAGCAGTTATAGGAGGTGGGATTCACCCCTCCACTTT
>once|TRBJ2-7|TRBV19|15|.
CASSYSGINPYEQYF
TGTGCCAGTAGCTACTCCGGGATTAATCCCTACGAGCAGTACTTC
>once|TRBJ2-1|TRBV4-1|18|TRBD2
CASSQFGLAGPSSGEQFF
TGCGCCAGCAGCCAATTCGGACTAGCGGGACCATCAAGTGGTGAGCAGTTCTTC
>.|TRBJ2-3|TRBV7-3|18|TRBD2
CASSLTALSGGFTDTQYF
TGTGCCAGCAGCTTAACTGCCCTGAGCGGGGGTTTCACAGATACGCAGTATTTT
>.|TRBJ2-5|TRBV30|12|TRBD2
CAWGDYQETQYF
TGTGCCTGGGGGGACTATCAAGAGACCCAGTACTTC
>.|TRBJ1-1|TRBV27|13|TRBD1
CASEPGQRTEAFF
TGTGCCAGCGAGCCGGGACAGAGGACTGAAGCTTTCTTT
>.|TRBJ1-1|TRBV28|15|TRBD1
CASSFLGGPNTEAFF
TGTGCCAGCAGTTTTTTAGGGGGCCCGAACACTGAAGCTTTCTTT
>.|TRBJ2-2|TRBV7-3|20|TRBD2
CASSSIPFRTAGVSSGELFF
TGTGCCAGCAGCTCGATCCCCTTTAGGACAGCGGGAGTGAGTTCCGGGGAGCTGTTTTTT
>.|TRBJ2-4|TRBV6-5|16|.
CASSYTVAAAKNIQYF
TGTGCCAGCAGTTACACTGTAGCAGCAGCCAAAAACATTCAGTACTTC
>.|TRBJ1-2|TRBV7-8|16|.
CASSVALTEAFYGYTF
TGTGCCAGCAGCGTCGCCTTGACAGAAGCCTTCTATGGCTACACCTTC